Following are 29 T cell receptor beta chains from one sample sequenced in a study of blood T cell repertoires in COVID-19 (TCRdb year 2020). Library construction relied on the immunoSEQ multiplex PCR assay. What TCRdb holds here is the immuneACCESS table cut down to in-frame rearrangements. Part of the clones is not present; checked against another copy, under half of the missing clones reflect an unresolved V gene, and the others are unexplained. The sample yields about 200,000 clones; 80% were counted once. Around 6% of the sample belongs to the ten largest clones. Sequencing used peripheral blood. The receptor source for this set is a woman aged 70-85 years with acute or convalescent COVID-19.

J is TRBJ2-7 and V is TRBV5-6; a weak D match, TRBD1 (6 bases). CDR1 SGHDT and CDR2 YYEEEE come from the germline V gene. CDR3 size: 14 residues. Trimming took off 1 base at V and 6 bases at J, with 14 bases between the two ends. CDR3 sequence (DNA): TGTGCCAGCAGCTTGTGGGGGCTAGCCGGCGAGCAGTACTTC. This translates into CASSLWGLAGEQYF.

This chain connects TRBV7-3 to TRBJ2-1; possibly TRBD2 for D (5 bases). The V and J ends lost 1 base and 4 bases respectively, with 11 bases between them. Germline V gives CDR1 SGHTA, CDR2 FQGTGA. CDR3 size: 15 residues. The CDR3, as DNA: TGTGCCAGCAGCTTAAACGTGGGAGCTTACAATGAGCAGTTCTTC. It specifies CASSLNVGAYNEQFF.

The chain links TRBV4-2 to TRBJ1-3, with no clear D. Germline V gene data show CDR1 as LGHNA and CDR2 as YNFKEQ. The CDR3 has 14 amino acids. Trimming removed 0 bases at V and 4 bases at J, with 7 bases between. CDR3 nucleotide sequence: TGTGCCAGCAGCCAAGAAAGCAGGGGAAACACCATATATTTT. This sequence encodes CASSQESRGNTIYF.

The chain joins TRBV10-3 to TRBJ2-2; 12 nucleotides match TRBD2. There are 16 residues in the CDR3. CDR1 ENHRY and CDR2 SYGVKD come from the germline V gene. Unmatched junction bases numbered 6, after V lost 6 bases and J lost 4 bases. The CDR3 reads CAIRRLAGDATGELFF. The CDR3 nucleotides are TGTGCCATCAGGAGACTAGCGGGAGACGCCACCGGGGAGCTGTTTTTT.

V gene TRBV6-6 combines with J gene TRBJ2-1; no clear D gene. Germline CDR1 is MNHNY and CDR2 is SVGAGI (reference sequence). V shed 6 bases and J shed 7 bases, with 10 bases lying between them. The CDR3 has 12 amino acids. The CDR3, as DNA: TGTGCCAGCAGACCAATGAGAAATGAGCAGTTCTTC. Protein sequence: CASRPMRNEQFF.

The rearrangement links TRBV2 to TRBJ1-4; 8 nucleotides line up with TRBD1. Germline CDR1 SNHLY, CDR2 FYNNEI. J lost 2 bases, V lost 7 bases, and 6 bases had no gene match. This CDR3 spans 15 amino acids. The CDR3 DNA reads TGTGCCAGCATGCTCACAGGGGGGACTAATGAAAAACTGTTTTTT. Amino acid sequence: CASMLTGGTNEKLFF.

Only one count was recorded for this clone. The chain carries TRBV18 and TRBJ2-5, with D perhaps matching TRBD1 (6 bases). V lost 6 bases, J lost 1 base, and 12 bases lay in between. The CDR3 sequence is 14 residues long. Per the germline V gene, CDR1 is KGHSH and CDR2 is LQKENI. The CDR3 loop reads CASSLQGGQETQYF. The CDR3 DNA reads as TGTGCCAGCTCCCTACAGGGCGGCCAAGAGACCCAGTACTTC.

The chain uses TRBV7-9 and TRBJ1-1, with a tentative D call TRBD1 (6 bases). Germline V gene lookup returns CDR1 SEHNR and CDR2 FQNEAQ (reference sequence). Trimming cost V 2 bases and J 8 bases, with 12 bases left between them. The CDR3 loop spans 13 amino acids. The CDR3: CASSLQMTGEAFF. The DNA for the CDR3 is TGTGCCAGCAGCTTACAAATGACAGGAGAAGCTTTCTTT.

This clone came up a few times. The V gene is TRBV29-1, the J gene TRBJ2-3; a possible D gene is TRBD2 (6 bases). The CDR3 runs to 15 residues. CDR1 is SQVTM, CDR2 ANQGSEA, per germline. Trimming shortened V by 0 bases and J by 4 bases, and 14 bases separated the two germline ends. The chain's CDR3 is CSVEEAGGRPDTQYF. The DNA of the CDR3 is TGCAGCGTTGAAGAAGCTGGGGGGAGACCAGATACGCAGTATTTT.

The rearrangement joins TRBV4-1 to TRBJ2-1; 10 bases are shared with TRBD2. J gave up 10 bases and V 5 bases, and 8 bases lay outside the gene matches. Germline V CDR1 and CDR2: MGHRA, YSYEKL. The CDR3 totals 14 residues. The CDR3 DNA reads as TGCGCCAGCAGCACCCAGCGGGGGGGGGTCGAGCAGTTCTTC. Encoded protein: CASSTQRGGVEQFF.

This rearrangement joins TRBV19 to TRBJ1-3; no definite D call. The CDR3 length is 16 residues. V shed 9 bases and J shed 0 bases, with 18 bases lying between them. Germline V gene data show CDR1 as LNHDA and CDR2 as SQIVND (reference sequence). CDR3 amino acids: CASQAGVPSSGNTIYF. Written as DNA, the CDR3 is TGTGCCAGCCAGGCCGGGGTCCCGAGCTCTGGAAACACCATATATTTT.

The chain carries TRBV27 and TRBJ2-1; 10 nucleotides match TRBD2. V shed 6 bases, J shed 9 bases, and the junction held 14 bases outside the gene matches. CDR1 MNHEY and CDR2 SMNVEV come from the germline V gene (reference sequence). This CDR3 is built from 16 residues. CDR3 DNA sequence: TGTGCCAGCAGAGCTCTCCTAGCGGGAGAATTCGGTGAGCAGTTCTTC. Amino acids: CASRALLAGEFGEQFF.

The chain combines TRBV2 with TRBJ1-4; D remains unclear. The V end lost 5 bases, the J end lost 0 bases, and 10 bases lay between the germline ends. Germline loops: CDR1 SNHLY, CDR2 FYNNEI. This CDR3 has 15 residues. The CDR3 loop is CASSSGPSTNEKLFF. The CDR3 DNA is TGTGCCAGCAGTTCGGGTCCATCAACTAATGAAAAACTGTTTTTT.

V gene TRBV4-2 combines with J gene TRBJ2-7; D unclear. Germline loops: CDR1 LGHNA, CDR2 YNFKEQ. This CDR3 has 13 residues. Trimming cost V 0 bases and J 4 bases, with 7 bases left between them. For the CDR3, the DNA is TGTGCCAGCAGCCAAGAACTATTGTACGAGCAGTACTTC. It is translated as CASSQELLYEQYF.

The V gene is TRBV5-1, the J gene TRBJ2-5, with a weak D call TRBD1 (5 bases). Trimming stripped 7 bases from V and 5 bases from J, with 15 bases between. Germline V gene sequence: CDR1 SGHRS, CDR2 YFSETQ. CDR3 length: 13 residues. In nucleotides, the CDR3 is TGCGCCAGCGGTAGGGGCCTAGGGGAGACCCAGTACTTC. Amino acids: CASGRGLGETQYF.

The CDR3 loop reads CASSNRVTSYEQYF. The CDR3 region has the DNA TGTGCCAGCAGTAACAGGGTTACCTCCTACGAGCAGTACTTC. V gene TRBV28 combines with J gene TRBJ2-7, with D perhaps matching TRBD1 (6 bases). Germline V gene lookup returns CDR1 MDHEN and CDR2 SYDVKM. Trimming removed 5 bases from V and 0 bases from J, with 11 bases in between. This CDR3 spans 14 amino acids. Drawing the rest from reference TRBV28 and TRBJ2-7, the complete variable domain is DVKVTQSSRYLVKRTGEKVFLECVQDMDHENMFWYRQDPGLGLRLIYFSYDVKMKEKGDIPEGYSVSREKKERFSLILESASTNQTSMYLCASSNRVTSYEQYFGPGTRLTVT.

V usage is TRBV7-9 and J usage is TRBJ1-4; 7 nucleotides agree with TRBD1. Trimming at V came to 5 bases and at J to 5 bases, leaving 8 bases not matched to a gene. The CDR3 spans 15 residues. Germline V gene data show CDR1 as SEHNR and CDR2 as FQNEAQ (reference sequence). CDR3 DNA: TGTGCCAGCAGCCGATTACAGGGGCAGAATGAAAAACTGTTTTTT. The encoded protein is CASSRLQGQNEKLFF.

The chain employs TRBV11-3 and TRBJ2-7; 13 bases are shared with TRBD2. Germline CDR1 SGHNT, CDR2 YENEEA. V shed 5 bases and J 3 bases; nucleotides not matched to a gene: 1. This CDR3 contains 14 residues. The CDR3 loop is CASSRTSGSYEQYF. The CDR3 DNA sequence: TGTGCCAGCAGCCGGACTAGCGGGAGCTACGAGCAGTACTTC.

This clone was counted many times. The chain couples TRBV30 to TRBJ2-7, with TRBD2 identical over 8 bases. The V segment lost 8 bases and the J segment 3 bases; nucleotides outside the gene matches: 3. Germline CDR1 GTSNPN, CDR2 SVGIG (reference sequence). The CDR3 has 11 residues. The CDR3 is CAGGTSYEQYF. The CDR3 DNA sequence: TGTGCCGGGGGGACTAGCTACGAGCAGTACTTC.

V and J are TRBV28 and TRBJ1-2; perhaps TRBD1 as D (6 bases). Trimming shortened V by 1 base and J by 4 bases, and 10 bases separated the two germline ends. The CDR3 has 14 amino acids. Per germline, CDR1 MDHEN and CDR2 SYDVKM. CDR3 in DNA: TGTGCCAGCAGTTTATCTAGGGGGATCTATGGCTACACCTTC. Translated: CASSLSRGIYGYTF.

The rearrangement uses TRBV11-2 and TRBJ1-4, with D possibly being TRBD1 (6 bases). This CDR3 comprises 14 residues. Trimming pared 5 bases from V and 5 bases from J, leaving 12 bases between. Germline V gene lookup returns CDR1 SGHAT and CDR2 FQNNGV. The CDR3 DNA is TGTGCCAGCAGCCCCGGGACACTCAATGAAAAACTGTTTTTT. Its translation is CASSPGTLNEKLFF.

V usage is TRBV27 and J usage is TRBJ1-1, with a possible D match to TRBD1 (6 bases). The CDR3 extends over 14 amino acids. Germline CDR1 reads MNHEY; CDR2 reads SMNVEV (reference sequence). V was pared by 3 bases and J by 2 bases, with 10 bases between. CDR3 coding DNA: TGTGCCAGCAGTTTGCGGACAGTTAACACTGAAGCTTTCTTT. It translates to CASSLRTVNTEAFF.

V and J are TRBV27 and TRBJ2-7; 12 nucleotides agree with TRBD1. This CDR3 spans 17 amino acids. Germline CDR1 is MNHEY and CDR2 is SMNVEV (reference sequence). The V gene end was trimmed by 5 bases and the J gene end by 6 bases; junction bases not matched to a gene: 14. CDR3 DNA: TGTGCCAGCAGTAGCGCTTTCCGGGACAGGGGGCGGTTCGAGCAGTACTTC. It is translated as CASSSAFRDRGRFEQYF.

This clone was counted ten times or more. The chain is built from TRBV12-3 or TRBV12-4 and TRBJ1-1; TRBD1 is a possible D gene (6 bases). The length of the CDR3 is 12 residues. V lost 6 bases and J 7 bases, leaving 12 bases between the germline ends. CDR3 DNA: TGTGCCAGCAGCCAGGGGTCCGGTGAAGCTTTCTTT. Translation: CASSQGSGEAFF.

This clone was recorded at least ten times. The chain couples TRBV15 to TRBJ2-7, with D possibly being TRBD1 (8 bases). V was shortened by 3 bases and J by 1 base, with 19 bases between the two germline ends. There are 17 residues in the CDR3. Germline CDR1 LNHNV, CDR2 YYDKDF (reference sequence). CDR3 protein: CATSRARQGRGSYEQYF. The CDR3 DNA reads as TGTGCCACCAGCAGGGCTAGACAGGGGAGGGGATCCTACGAGCAGTACTTC.

V and J are TRBV11-2 and TRBJ2-7; 7 nucleotides line up with TRBD2. V dropped 7 bases and J dropped 2; count of bases not matched to a gene: 8. The germline V gene encodes CDR1 SGHAT and CDR2 FQNNGV. The length of the CDR3 is 14 residues. DNA of the CDR3: TGTGCCAGCACCGCCGGGACTACCACCTACGAGCAGTACTTC. Protein product: CASTAGTTTYEQYF.

This clone was recorded only once. The chain uses TRBV6-5 and TRBJ2-5, with 12 bases fitting TRBD1. Germline CDR1 is MNHEY and CDR2 is SVGAGI. V was pared by 5 bases and J by 6 bases, with 7 bases of the junction left unmatched. CDR3 size: 15 residues. The CDR3 loop is CASSTGTGGLKTQYF. The CDR3 nucleotides read TGTGCCAGCAGTACCGGGACAGGGGGCTTAAAGACCCAGTACTTC.

This clone has just a few counts. The rearrangement joins TRBV6-2 or TRBV6-3 to TRBJ2-3; the match to TRBD2 covers 9 bases. Trimming removed 0 bases from V and 4 bases from J; junction bases left unmatched: 5. This CDR3 has 16 amino acids. Germline CDR1 MNHEY, CDR2 SVGEGT. The CDR3 DNA reads TGTGCCAGCAGTTACTCTAGCGGGAGTTGGGCAGATACGCAGTATTTT. Amino acids: CASSYSSGSWADTQYF.

The rearrangement links TRBV2 to TRBJ2-1, with D perhaps TRBD1 (5 bases). The CDR3 runs to 13 residues. Looked up from germline, CDR1 is SNHLY and CDR2 is FYNNEI. V lost 6 bases, J lost 5 bases, and 11 bases lay in between. Here the CDR3 reads CASRTDRDNEQFF. The CDR3, as DNA: TGTGCCAGCAGGACAGACAGAGACAATGAGCAGTTCTTC.